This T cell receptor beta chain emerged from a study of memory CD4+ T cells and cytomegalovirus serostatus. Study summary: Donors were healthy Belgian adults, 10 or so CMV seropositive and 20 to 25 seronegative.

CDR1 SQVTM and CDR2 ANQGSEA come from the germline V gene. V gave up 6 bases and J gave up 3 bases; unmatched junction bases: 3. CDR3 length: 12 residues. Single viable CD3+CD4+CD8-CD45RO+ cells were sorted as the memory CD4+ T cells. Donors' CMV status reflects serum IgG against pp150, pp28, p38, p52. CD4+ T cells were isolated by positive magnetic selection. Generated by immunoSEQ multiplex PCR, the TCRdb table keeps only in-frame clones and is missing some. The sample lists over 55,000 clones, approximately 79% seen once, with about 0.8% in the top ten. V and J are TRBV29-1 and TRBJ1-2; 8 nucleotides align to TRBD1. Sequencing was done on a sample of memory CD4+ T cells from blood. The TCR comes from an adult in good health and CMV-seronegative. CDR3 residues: CSVQGADYGYTF. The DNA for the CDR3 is TGCAGCGTGCAGGGGGCGGACTATGGCTACACCTTC.